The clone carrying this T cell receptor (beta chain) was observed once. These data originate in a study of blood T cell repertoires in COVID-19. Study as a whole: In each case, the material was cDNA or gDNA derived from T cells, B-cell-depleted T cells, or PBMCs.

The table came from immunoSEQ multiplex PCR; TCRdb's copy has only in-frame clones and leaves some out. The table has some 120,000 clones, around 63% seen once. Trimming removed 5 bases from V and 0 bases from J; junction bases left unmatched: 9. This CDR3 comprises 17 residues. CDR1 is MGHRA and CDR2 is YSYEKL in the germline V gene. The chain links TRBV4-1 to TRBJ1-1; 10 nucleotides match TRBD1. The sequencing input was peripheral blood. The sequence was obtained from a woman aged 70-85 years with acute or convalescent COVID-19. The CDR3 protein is CASSKGQGKDMNTEAFF. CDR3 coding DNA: TGCGCCAGCAGCAAGGGACAGGGGAAGGACATGAACACTGAAGCTTTCTTT.